This T cell receptor beta chain was identified in a study of shared clonotypes between healthy human individuals. V dropped 2 bases and J dropped 0 bases, with 11 bases sitting between them. CDR1 and CDR2 (germline): SGHNT, YYREEE (reference sequence). The CDR3 runs 15 residues. Libraries were prepared by immunoSEQ multiplex PCR; TCRdb keeps only in-frame clonotypes and omits some of them. The table has about 1.1 million clones, roughly 77% seen once. This TCR derives from a man aged 18 to 35 in good health. Some clones in this sample may be carry-over from other donors' samples. Source material: memory CD4+ T cells from PBMCs. Regarding subset: CD45RA-negative fraction. The chain is built from TRBV5-4 and TRBJ1-2, with D possibly TRBD1 on 5 matching bases. The CDR3 sequence: CASSFRGAANYGYTF. The CDR3 DNA follows: TGTGCCAGCAGCTTTCGTGGGGCCGCTAACTATGGCTACACCTTC.